This TCR beta chain appears in the sequencing data of a study of cytomegalovirus exposure and HLA in healthy donors. Study-wide points: One later analysis, an examination of the 90 to 150 validation repertoires, found that first-cohort TCR clusters tended to co-occur in them. CMV antigen specificity of a few CMV-associated chains was confirmed in vitro.

Sequenced by immunoSEQ multiplex PCR; TCRdb stores in-frame clones only, minus some. Among roughly 330,000 clones listed, about nine tenths were seen once. A remark on this clone: Its target is not known.

Specimen: PBMCs. The receptor comes from a woman aged 25-40 years in good health and CMV-seropositive.

The CDR3 protein is CAWSPSLLAGDEGEQFF. Here the CDR3 DNA reads TGTGCCTGGAGCCCGTCACTACTAGCGGGAGATGAGGGTGAGCAGTTCTTC. This sequence joins TRBV30 and TRBJ2-1; 11 nucleotides match TRBD2. Germline CDR1 reads GTSNPN; CDR2 reads SVGIG (reference sequence). The CDR3 is 17 amino acids. The ends lost 3 bases at V and 9 bases at J; junction bases unmatched: 16.